What follows are 5 T cell receptor beta chains derived from one specimen sequenced in a study of neurological immune-mediated disorders. Using its own MiXCR run on the 5' RACE reads, TCRdb lists one record per CDR3 protein. The table records approximately 59,000 distinct CDR3 sequences, roughly 5.6% of them present only once. Sequenced: PBMCs. The receptors stem from a human donor with multiple sclerosis. The donor label of this sample is uncertain.

In this sample, this clonotype turned up many times. The chain's CDR3 is CASSLYPGRDGELFF. The CDR3, as DNA: TGCGCCAGCAGCTTGTATCCTGGACGGGACGGGGAGCTGTTTTTT. This chain connects TRBV5-1 to TRBJ2-2; the D gene is possibly TRBD2 (5 bases). V lost 1 base and J 7 bases, leaving 14 bases between the germline ends. The germline CDR1 and CDR2 sequences are SGHRS and YFSETQ. The CDR3 totals 15 residues. Full variable domain (remainder filled in from reference TRBV5-1 and TRBJ2-2): KAGVTQTPRYLIKTRGQQVTLSCSPISGHRSVSWYQQTPGQGLQFLFEYFSETQRNKGNFPGRFSGRQFSNSRSEMNVSTLELGDSALYLCASSLYPGRDGELFFGEGSRLTVL.

There are many counts of this clonotype. The J gene is TRBJ1-2, the V gene TRBV9; D possibly corresponds to TRBD1 (5 bases). CDR3 length equals 14 residues. CDR1 is SGDLS and CDR2 is YYNGEE in the germline V gene. Trimming pared 4 bases from V and 0 bases from J, leaving 10 bases between. The CDR3 sequence: CASSTGRTNYGYTF. CDR3 coding DNA: TGTGCCAGCAGCACGGGACGGACTAACTATGGCTACACCTTC.

This clonotype occurred many times. The V and J genes are TRBV5-8 and TRBJ2-7, with 7 bases identical to TRBD1. CDR3 length: 13 residues. With V trimmed by 9 bases and J by 4 bases, 10 bases remained unmatched. Looked up from germline, CDR1 is SGHTS and CDR2 is YDEGEE. The CDR3 reads CATPRTGGYEQYF. As DNA, the CDR3 is TGTGCCACCCCACGGACAGGCGGGTACGAGCAGTACTTC.

This clonotype was counted at least ten times. The V gene is TRBV5-1, the J gene TRBJ1-6; no clear D gene. CDR3 size: 16 residues. The V end was cut by 1 base, the J end by 5 bases, with 13 bases between. Per the germline V gene, CDR1 is SGHRS and CDR2 is YFSETQ. In DNA, the CDR3 is TGCGCCAGCAGCTTGTGGCTGGGAGGAGATAATTCACCCCTCCACTTT. Its protein product is CASSLWLGGDNSPLHF.

This clonotype has ten or more counts. This rearrangement joins TRBV5-1 to TRBJ1-1; tentatively, D is TRBD1 (6 bases). Germline values: CDR1 SGHRS, CDR2 YFSETQ. The CDR3 runs 13 residues. The V end was cut by 0 bases, the J end by 8 bases, with 11 bases between. This chain's CDR3 is CASSLATQGEAFF. The CDR3 DNA sequence: TGCGCCAGCAGCTTGGCCACACAGGGAGAAGCTTTCTTT.